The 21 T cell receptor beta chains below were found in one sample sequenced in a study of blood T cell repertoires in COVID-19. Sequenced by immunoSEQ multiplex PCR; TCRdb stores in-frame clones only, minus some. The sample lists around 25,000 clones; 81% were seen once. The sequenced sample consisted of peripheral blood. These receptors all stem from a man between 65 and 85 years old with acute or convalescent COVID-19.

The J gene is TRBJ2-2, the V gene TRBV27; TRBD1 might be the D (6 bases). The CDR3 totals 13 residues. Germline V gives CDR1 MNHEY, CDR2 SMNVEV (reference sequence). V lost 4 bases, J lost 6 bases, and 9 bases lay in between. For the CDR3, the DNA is TGTGCCAGCAGTTCGTACAGGGCCGGGGAGCTGTTTTTT. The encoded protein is CASSSYRAGELFF.

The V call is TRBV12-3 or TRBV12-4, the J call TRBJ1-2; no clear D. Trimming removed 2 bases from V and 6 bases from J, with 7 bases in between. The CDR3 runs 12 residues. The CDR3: CASSLWGDGYTF. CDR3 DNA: TGTGCCAGCAGTTTATGGGGAGATGGCTACACCTTC.

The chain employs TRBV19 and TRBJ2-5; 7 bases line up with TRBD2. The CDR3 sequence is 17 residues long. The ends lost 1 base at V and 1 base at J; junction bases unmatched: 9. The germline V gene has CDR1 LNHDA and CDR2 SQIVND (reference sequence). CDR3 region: CASSIVGGRGRQETQYF. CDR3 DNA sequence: TGTGCCAGTAGTATAGTCGGGGGGAGAGGGCGCCAAGAGACCCAGTACTTC.

The chain's CDR3 is CASSQDRSLAGEQFF. CDR3 coding DNA: TGTGCCAGCAGCCAGGACCGGTCCCTAGCGGGAGAGCAGTTCTTC. This chain connects TRBV5-4 to TRBJ2-1; 9 nucleotides agree with TRBD2. The CDR3 runs to 15 residues. Losses at the gene ends were 4 bases for V and 10 bases for J; bases not matched to a gene: 12. CDR1 and CDR2 from the germline V gene are SGHNT and YYREEE (reference sequence). The variable domain in full, with the rest retrieved from reference TRBV5-4 and TRBJ2-1, is ETGVTQSPTHLIKTRGQQVTLRCSSQSGHNTVSWYQQALGQGPQFIFQYYREEENGRGNFPPRFSGLQFPNYSSELNVNALELDDSALYLCASSQDRSLAGEQFFGPGTRLTVL.

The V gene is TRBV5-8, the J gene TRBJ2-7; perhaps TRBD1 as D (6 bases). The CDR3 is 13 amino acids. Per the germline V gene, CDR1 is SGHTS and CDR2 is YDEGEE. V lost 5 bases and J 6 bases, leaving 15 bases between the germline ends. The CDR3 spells CASSVSGATEQYF. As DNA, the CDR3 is TGTGCCAGCAGTGTATCAGGGGCTACCGAGCAGTACTTC. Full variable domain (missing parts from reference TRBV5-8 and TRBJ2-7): EAGVTQSPTHLIKTRGQQATLRCSPISGHTSVYWYQQALGLGLQFLLWYDEGEERNRGNFPPRFSGRQFPNYSSELNVNALELEDSALYLCASSVSGATEQYFGPGTRLTVT.

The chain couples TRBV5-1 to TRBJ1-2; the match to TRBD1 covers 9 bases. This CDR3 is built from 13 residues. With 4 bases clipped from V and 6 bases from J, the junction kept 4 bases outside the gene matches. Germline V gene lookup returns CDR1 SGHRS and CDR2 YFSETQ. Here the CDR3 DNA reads TGCGCCAGCAGCGGGGACAGGGTGAATGGCTACACCTTC. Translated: CASSGDRVNGYTF.

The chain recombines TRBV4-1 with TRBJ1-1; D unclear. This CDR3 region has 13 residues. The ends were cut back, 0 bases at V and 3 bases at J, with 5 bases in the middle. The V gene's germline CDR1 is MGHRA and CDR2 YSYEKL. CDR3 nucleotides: TGCGCCAGCAGCCAAGATCCGGACACTGAAGCTTTCTTT. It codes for CASSQDPDTEAFF.

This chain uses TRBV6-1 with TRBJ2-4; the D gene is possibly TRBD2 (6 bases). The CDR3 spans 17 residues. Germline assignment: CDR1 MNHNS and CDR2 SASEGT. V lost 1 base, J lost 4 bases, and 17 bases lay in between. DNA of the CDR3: TGTGCCAGCAGTGAAGGGGGAGGACCCTTGACAAAAAACATTCAGTACTTC. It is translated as CASSEGGGPLTKNIQYF.

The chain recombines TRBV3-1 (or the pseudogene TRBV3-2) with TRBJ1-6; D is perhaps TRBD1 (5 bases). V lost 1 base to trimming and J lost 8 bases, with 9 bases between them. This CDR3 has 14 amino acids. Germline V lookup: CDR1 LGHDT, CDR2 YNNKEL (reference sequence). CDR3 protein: CASSQGGNHSPLHF. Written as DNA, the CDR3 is TGTGCCAGCAGCCAAGGGGGCAATCATTCACCCCTCCACTTT.

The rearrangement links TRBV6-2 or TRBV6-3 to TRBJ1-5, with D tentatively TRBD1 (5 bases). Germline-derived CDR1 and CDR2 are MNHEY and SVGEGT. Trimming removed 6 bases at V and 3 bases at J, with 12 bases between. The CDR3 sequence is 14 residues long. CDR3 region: CASSPQGDNQPQHF. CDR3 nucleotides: TGTGCCAGCAGCCCCCAGGGCGACAATCAGCCCCAGCATTTT.

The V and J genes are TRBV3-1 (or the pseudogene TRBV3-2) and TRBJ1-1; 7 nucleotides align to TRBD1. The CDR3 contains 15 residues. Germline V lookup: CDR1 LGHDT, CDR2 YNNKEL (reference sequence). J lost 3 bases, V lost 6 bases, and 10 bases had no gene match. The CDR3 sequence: CASSLQGLGYTEAFF. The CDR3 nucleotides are TGTGCCAGCAGTTTACAGGGGCTGGGATACACTGAAGCTTTCTTT.

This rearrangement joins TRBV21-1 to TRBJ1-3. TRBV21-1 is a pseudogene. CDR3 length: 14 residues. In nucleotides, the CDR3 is TGTGCCAGCAACACGGGGAGCTCTGGAAACACCATATATTTT. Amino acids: CASNTGSSGNTIYF.

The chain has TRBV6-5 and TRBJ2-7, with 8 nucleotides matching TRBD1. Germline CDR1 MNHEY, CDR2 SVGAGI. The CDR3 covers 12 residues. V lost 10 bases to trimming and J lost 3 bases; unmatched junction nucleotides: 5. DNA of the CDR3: TGTGCCACCGAGGGGACAGGCTACGAGCAGTACTTC. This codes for CATEGTGYEQYF.

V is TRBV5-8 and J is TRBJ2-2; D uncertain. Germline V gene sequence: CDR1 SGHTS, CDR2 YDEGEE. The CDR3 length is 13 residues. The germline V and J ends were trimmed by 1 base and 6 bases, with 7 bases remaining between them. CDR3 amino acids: CASSLTVAGELFF. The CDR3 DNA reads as TGTGCCAGCAGCTTGACGGTTGCCGGGGAGCTGTTTTTT.

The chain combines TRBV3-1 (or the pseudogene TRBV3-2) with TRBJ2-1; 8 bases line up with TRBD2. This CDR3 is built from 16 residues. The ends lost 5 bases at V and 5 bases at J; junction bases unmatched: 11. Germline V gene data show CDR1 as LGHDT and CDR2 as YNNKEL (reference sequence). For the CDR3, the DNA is TGTGCCAGCAGCGCCACTAGCGGAGTTTGGGACAATGAGCAGTTCTTC. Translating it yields CASSATSGVWDNEQFF.

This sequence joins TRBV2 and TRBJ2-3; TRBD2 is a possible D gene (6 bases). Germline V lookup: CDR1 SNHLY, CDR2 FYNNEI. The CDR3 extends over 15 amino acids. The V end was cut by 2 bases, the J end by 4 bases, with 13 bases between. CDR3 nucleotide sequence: TGTGCCAGCAGTGAAATGGCTAGCGAATCAGATACGCAGTATTTT. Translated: CASSEMASESDTQYF.

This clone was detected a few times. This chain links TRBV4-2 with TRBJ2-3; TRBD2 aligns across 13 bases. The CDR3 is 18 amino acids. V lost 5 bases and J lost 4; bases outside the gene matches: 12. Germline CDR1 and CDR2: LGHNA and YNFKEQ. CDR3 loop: CASSSTSGGAISADTQYF. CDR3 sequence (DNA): TGTGCCAGCAGCTCCACTAGCGGGGGGGCCATAAGCGCAGATACGCAGTATTTT.

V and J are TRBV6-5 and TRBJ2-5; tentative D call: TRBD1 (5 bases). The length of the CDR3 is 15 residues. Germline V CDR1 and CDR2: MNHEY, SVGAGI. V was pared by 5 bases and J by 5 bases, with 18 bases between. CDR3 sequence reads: CASSPGRGLGETQYF. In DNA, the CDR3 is TGTGCCAGCAGTCCTGGTAGGGGTTTGGGGGAGACCCAGTACTTC.

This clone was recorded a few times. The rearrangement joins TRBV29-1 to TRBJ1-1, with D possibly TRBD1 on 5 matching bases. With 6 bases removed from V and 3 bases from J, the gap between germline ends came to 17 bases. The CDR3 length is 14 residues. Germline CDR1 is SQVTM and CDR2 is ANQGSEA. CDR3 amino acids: CSVRARGEYTEAFF. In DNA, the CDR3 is TGCAGCGTCCGGGCGCGGGGGGAGTACACTGAAGCTTTCTTT.

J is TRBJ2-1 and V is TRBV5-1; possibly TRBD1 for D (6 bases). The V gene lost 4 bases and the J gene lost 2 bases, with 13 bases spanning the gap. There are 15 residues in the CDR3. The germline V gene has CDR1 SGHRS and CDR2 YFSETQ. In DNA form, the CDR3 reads TGCGCCAGCAGCCTGGACAGTCAACCCTACAATGAGCAGTTCTTC. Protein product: CASSLDSQPYNEQFF.

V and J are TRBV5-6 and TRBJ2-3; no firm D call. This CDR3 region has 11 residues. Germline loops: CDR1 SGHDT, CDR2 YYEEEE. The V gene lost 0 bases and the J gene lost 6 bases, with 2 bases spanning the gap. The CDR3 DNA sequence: TGTGCCAGCAGCTTGGCGGATACGCAGTATTTT. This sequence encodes CASSLADTQYF. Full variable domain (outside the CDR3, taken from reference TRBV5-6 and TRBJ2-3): DAGVTQSPTHLIKTRGQQVTLRCSPKSGHDTVSWYQQALGQGPQFIFQYYEEEERQRGNFPDRFSGHQFPNYSSELNVNALLLGDSALYLCASSLADTQYFGPGTRLTVL.